This is a list of T cell receptor beta chains from one sample in a study of read filtering for tumor transcriptome and immune sequencing. In TCRdb, the reads were re-called with MiXCR into one record per CDR3 protein. The table has about 46,000 distinct CDR3 sequences, more than 10% seen once. What was sequenced was a population of CD138-negative cells sorted from bone marrow. All receptors derive from a donor at least 40 years old with multiple myeloma. Each CDR3 is given with its conserved first and last residue. A D gene is named only where the DNA matches it firmly. A clone size is listed for some rows: how often the clone was seen (once, few, many), or a class if it is expanded.

TRBD1	TRBV20-1	TRBJ2-2	many	CSARARTGSPGELFF	TGCAGTGCTAGAGCACGGACAGGGTCCCCCGGGGAGCTGTTTTTT
-	TRBV29-1	TRBJ1-1	many	CSVQKGLGTEAFF	TGCAGCGTCCAGAAAGGGCTCGGCACTGAAGCTTTCTTT
-	TRBV7-2	TRBJ1-5	many	CASSLLPTGGNQPQHF	TGTGCCAGCAGCCTCCTCCCGACAGGAGGCAATCAGCCCCAGCATTTT
-	TRBV28	TRBJ1-2	many	CASSLGAAGYTF	TGTGCCAGCAGTTTAGGGGCGGCTGGCTACACCTTC
-	TRBV20-1	TRBJ1-1	many	CSAPEKGTEAFF	TGCAGTGCACCGGAGAAAGGGACTGAAGCTTTCTTT
-	TRBV11-2	TRBJ2-2	-	CASSANPSDTGELFF	TGTGCCAGCAGCGCTAACCCGTCGGACACCGGGGAGCTGTTTTTT
-	TRBV11-2	TRBJ2-7	few	CASSLPPPGHYEQYF	TGTGCCAGCAGCTTACCCCCGCCGGGACACTACGAGCAGTACTTC
TRBD1	TRBV30	TRBJ1-1	many	CAWDRGNTEAFF	TGTGCCTGGGACAGGGGGAACACTGAAGCTTTCTTT
-	TRBV4-3	TRBJ2-6	few	CASSRAGIPSGPNVLTF	TGCGCCAGCAGCCGAGCAGGCATCCCCTCTGGGCCCAACGTCCTGACTTTC
TRBD2	TRBV4-1	TRBJ2-1	many	CASSQATSGGYNEQFF	TGTGCCAGCAGCCAAGCAACTAGCGGGGGTTACAATGAGCAGTTCTTC
-	TRBV4-3	TRBJ2-6	many	CASSQDIVPTSGANVLTF	TGCGCCAGCAGCCAAGATATCGTTCCGACCTCTGGGGCCAACGTCCTGACTTTC
-	TRBV7-9	TRBJ2-5	many	CASSPRTSQETQYF	TGTGCCAGCAGCCCGAGGACGTCACAAGAGACCCAGTACTTC
-	TRBV11-3	TRBJ2-7	many	CASSFQDSYEQYF	TGTGCCAGCAGCTTTCAGGATAGCTACGAGCAGTACTTC
-	TRBV5-1	TRBJ2-7	many	CASSLGAQSYEQYF	TGCGCCAGCAGCTTGGGTGCCCAGAGCTACGAGCAGTACTTC
TRBD2	TRBV10-3	TRBJ2-1	many	CAILGRLGEGLDEQFF	TGTGCCATCTTAGGACGTCTGGGGGAGGGCCTCGATGAGCAGTTCTTC
-	TRBV7-9	TRBJ1-1	many	CASSYFMNTEAFF	TGTGCCAGCAGCTACTTTATGAACACTGAAGCTTTCTTT
-	TRBV28	TRBJ2-7	many	CASGLGYYEQYF	TGTGCCAGCGGTCTTGGGTACTACGAGCAGTACTTC
-	TRBV20-1	TRBJ2-7	-	CSARAPHGGRTEELYF	TGCAGTGCTAGAGCCCCTCATGGAGGGAGAACAGAAGAGCTGTACTTC
-	TRBV21-1	TRBJ1-1	many	CASSLKGRTEWNTEAFF	TGTGCCAGCAGTCTCAAGGGGCGGACAGAGTGGAACACTGAAGCTTTCTTT
-	TRBV20-1	TRBJ1-5	many	CSAREPNAEQPQHF	TGCAGTGCTAGAGAACCTAATGCTGAACAGCCCCAGCATTTT
-	TRBV14	TRBJ2-1	-	CASSHLASSSYNEQFF	TGTGCCAGCAGCCACCTGGCTTCGAGCTCCTACAATGAGCAGTTCTTC
-	TRBV30	TRBJ2-1	many	CAWSVPGASYNEQFF	TGTGCCTGGAGTGTACCCGGGGCTTCCTACAATGAGCAGTTCTTC
TRBD2	TRBV23-1	TRBJ2-1	many	CASMTSGRAYEQFF	TGCGCCAGCATGACTAGCGGGAGGGCCTATGAGCAGTTCTTC
-	TRBV7-9	TRBJ2-3	many	CASSPPLRGWADTQYF	TGTGCCAGCAGCCCGCCCCTAAGGGGATGGGCAGATACGCAGTATTTT
TRBD1	TRBV28	TRBJ2-1	many	CASSFLRDRVIYNEQFF	TGTGCCAGCAGTTTCCTTCGGGACAGGGTTATTTACAATGAGCAGTTCTTC
-	TRBV19	TRBJ1-4	many	CASSTGANEKLFF	TGTGCCAGTAGTACTGGGGCTAATGAAAAACTGTTTTTT
-	TRBV10-3	TRBJ1-5	many	CAIKGASEQPQHF	TGTGCCATCAAAGGGGCGTCTGAGCAGCCCCAGCATTTT
TRBD1	TRBV20-1	TRBJ1-1	many	CSAKKDRGANTEAFF	TGCAGTGCTAAGAAGGACAGGGGGGCGAACACTGAAGCTTTCTTT
-	TRBV20-1	TRBJ2-2	many	CSARVGGAGELFF	TGCAGTGCTAGGGTGGGGGGCGCCGGGGAGCTGTTTTTT
-	TRBV11-2	TRBJ2-7	many	CASSLFTGYEQYF	TGTGCCAGCAGCTTATTCACGGGCTACGAGCAGTACTTC
TRBD2	TRBV7-3	TRBJ2-1	many	CASSPGTSGQGQFF	TGTGCCAGCAGCCCCGGGACTAGCGGCCAGGGGCAGTTCTTC
-	TRBV20-1	TRBJ1-1	many	CSARGVGEAFF	TGCAGTGCTAGAGGGGTAGGTGAAGCTTTCTTT
-	TRBV6-2/TRBV6-3	TRBJ2-5	many	CASKEGAQRSETQYF	TGTGCCAGCAAAGAAGGGGCCCAACGGTCAGAGACCCAGTACTTC
TRBD2	TRBV28	TRBJ2-7	many	CASSGTSPYEQYF	TGTGCCAGCTCCGGGACTAGTCCCTACGAGCAGTACTTC
TRBD1	TRBV6-2/TRBV6-3	TRBJ2-7	many	CASSYSGGRYEQYF	TGTGCCAGCAGTTACTCAGGGGGCCGGTACGAGCAGTACTTC
-	TRBV5-1	TRBJ2-2	many	CASSLRGGGTGELFF	TGCGCCAGCAGCTTACGAGGAGGGGGGACCGGGGAGCTGTTTTTT
-	TRBV24-1	TRBJ2-1	many	CATSDFLLGVWEQFF	TGTGCCACCAGTGATTTTTTACTGGGGGTATGGGAGCAGTTCTTC
-	TRBV7-9	TRBJ2-5	many	CASSLSGRPGETQYF	TGTGCCAGCAGCTTAAGCGGCAGGCCGGGGGAGACCCAGTACTTC
TRBD2	TRBV12-3/TRBV12-4	TRBJ2-1	many	CASSYSGSRGNEQFF	TGTGCCAGCAGTTATAGCGGGAGCCGGGGGAATGAGCAGTTCTTC
-	TRBV19	TRBJ2-7	many	CASTPSLGVVYEQYF	TGTGCCAGTACCCCTTCTCTGGGGGTAGTTTACGAGCAGTACTTC
TRBD2	TRBV7-9	TRBJ2-1	many	CASSPGTRGISYNEQFF	TGTGCCAGCAGCCCAGGGACTAGGGGAATCTCCTACAATGAGCAGTTCTTC
TRBD2	TRBV7-2	TRBJ2-1	many	CASSLGGSHGNEQFF	TGTGCCAGCAGCTTAGGCGGGAGTCATGGCAATGAGCAGTTCTTC
-	TRBV2	TRBJ2-1	few	CASSGFRNEQFF	TGTGCCAGCAGTGGGTTCCGGAATGAGCAGTTCTTC
-	TRBV29-1	TRBJ2-5	many	CSGGGESQETQYF	TGCAGCGGAGGGGGGGAGAGCCAAGAGACCCAGTACTTC
-	TRBV5-1	TRBJ2-1	many	CASSSTQTTYEQFF	TGCGCCAGCAGCTCTACACAAACGACCTATGAGCAGTTCTTC